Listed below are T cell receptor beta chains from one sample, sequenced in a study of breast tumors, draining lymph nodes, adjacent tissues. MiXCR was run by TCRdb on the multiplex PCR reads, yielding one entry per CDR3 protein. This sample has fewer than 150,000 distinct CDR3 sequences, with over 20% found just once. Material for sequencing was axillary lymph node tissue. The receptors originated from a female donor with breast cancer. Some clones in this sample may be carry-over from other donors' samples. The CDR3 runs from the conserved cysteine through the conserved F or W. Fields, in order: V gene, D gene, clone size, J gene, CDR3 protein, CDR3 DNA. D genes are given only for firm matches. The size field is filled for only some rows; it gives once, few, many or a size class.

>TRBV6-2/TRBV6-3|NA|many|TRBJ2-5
CASSYSKAGEYQETQYF
TGTGCCAGCAGTTACTCGAAGGCAGGAGAGTACCAAGAGACCCAGTACTTC
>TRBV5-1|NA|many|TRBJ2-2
CASSSYPNTGELFF
TGCGCCAGCAGCAGCTACCCGAACACCGGGGAGCTGTTTTTT
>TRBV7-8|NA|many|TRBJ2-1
CASSYSDEQFF
TGTGCCAGCAGCTACTCTGATGAGCAGTTCTTC
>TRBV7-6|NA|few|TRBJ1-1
CASSLGQNTEAFF
TGTGCCAGCAGCTTAGGACAGAACACTGAAGCTTTCTTT
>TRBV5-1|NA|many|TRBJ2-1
CASSTPLGTQPRWDEQFF
TGCGCCAGCAGCACGCCACTCGGGACACAACCCCGTTGGGATGAGCAGTTCTTC
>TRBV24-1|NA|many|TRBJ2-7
CATRASMPPYEQYF
TGTGCCACCAGGGCGTCAATGCCGCCCTACGAGCAGTACTTC
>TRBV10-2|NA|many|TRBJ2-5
CASSRQGTQETQYF
TGCGCCAGTAGCCGACAAGGGACGCAAGAGACCCAGTACTTC
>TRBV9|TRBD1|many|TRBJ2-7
CASSKSGQGPSYEQYF
TGTGCCAGCAGCAAATCGGGACAGGGGCCCTCCTACGAGCAGTACTTC
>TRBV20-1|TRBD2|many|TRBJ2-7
CSAPPTSASYEQYF
TGCAGTGCTCCCCCGACTAGCGCTTCCTACGAGCAGTACTTC
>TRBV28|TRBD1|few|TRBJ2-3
CASSTLTGTFVGPDTQYF
TGTGCCAGCAGCACTTTGACAGGGACCTTTGTCGGACCAGATACGCAGTATTTT
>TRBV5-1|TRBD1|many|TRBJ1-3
CASSPGPGTAGNTIYF
TGCGCCAGCAGCCCGGGCCCCGGGACAGCCGGAAACACCATATATTTT
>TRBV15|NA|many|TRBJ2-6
CATSRALGLTDSGANVLTF
TGTGCCACCAGCAGAGCGCTAGGACTGACAGACTCTGGGGCCAACGTCCTGACTTTC
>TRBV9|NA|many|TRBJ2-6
CASSSLGDGANVLTF
TGTGCCAGCAGCTCCCTGGGGGATGGGGCCAACGTCCTGACTTTC
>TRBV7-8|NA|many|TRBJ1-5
CASSVQGADQPQHF
TGTGCCAGCAGCGTGCAAGGGGCGGACCAGCCCCAGCATTTT
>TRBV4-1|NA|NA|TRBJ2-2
CASSQGSGELFF
TGCGCCAGCAGCCAAGGGAGCGGGGAGCTGTTTTTT
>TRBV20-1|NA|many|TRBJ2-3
CSARDWNSDRSVIRSISTDTQYF
TGCAGTGCTAGAGATTGGAACTCGGATCGGTCGGTAATACGATCTATAAGCACAGATACGCAGTATTTT
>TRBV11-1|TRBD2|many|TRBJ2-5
CASSSFSGRGQETQYF
TGTGCCAGCAGCTCGTTTAGCGGGAGGGGGCAAGAGACCCAGTACTTC
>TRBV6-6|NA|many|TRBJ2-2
CASRGPNTGELFF
TGTGCCAGCAGGGGCCCGAACACCGGGGAGCTGTTTTTT
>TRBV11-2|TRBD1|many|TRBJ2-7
CASSPAGTGVYEQYF
TGTGCCAGCAGCCCAGCCGGGACAGGGGTATACGAGCAGTACTTC
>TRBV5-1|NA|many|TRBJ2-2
CASSLAGGNTGELFF
TGCGCCAGCAGCTTGGCAGGAGGGAACACCGGGGAGCTGTTTTTT
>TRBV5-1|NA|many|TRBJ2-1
CASSAGSTWANEQFF
TGCGCCAGCAGCGCCGGGAGTACTTGGGCGAATGAGCAGTTCTTC
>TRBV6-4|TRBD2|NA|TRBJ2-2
CASSDNGRGTGELFF
TGTGCCAGCAGTGATAACGGGAGGGGGACCGGGGAGCTGTTTTTT
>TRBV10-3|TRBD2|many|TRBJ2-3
CAISERAAGGLPDTQYF
TGTGCCATCAGTGAGAGGGCAGCGGGAGGACTACCAGATACGCAGTATTTT
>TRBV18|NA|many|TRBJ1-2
CASSPGGYYGYTF
TGTGCCAGCTCACCAGGGGGTTACTATGGCTACACCTTC
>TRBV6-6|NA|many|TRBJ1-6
CASSYGDKYNSPLHF
TGTGCCAGCAGTTATGGGGACAAGTATAATTCACCCCTCCACTTT
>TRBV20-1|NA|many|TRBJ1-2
CSARDSDLYGYTF
TGCAGTGCTAGAGACTCAGACCTCTATGGCTACACCTTC
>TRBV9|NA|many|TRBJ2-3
CASSVSFTDTQYF
TGTGCCAGCAGCGTCTCTTTCACAGATACGCAGTATTTT
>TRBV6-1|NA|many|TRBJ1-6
CASSLSRVFFRNSPLHF
TGTGCCAGCAGTCTCTCTAGGGTCTTTTTTCGGAATTCACCCCTCCACTTT
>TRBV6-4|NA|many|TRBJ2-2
CASSDFVFNTGELFF
TGTGCCAGCAGTGATTTTGTCTTTAACACCGGGGAGCTGTTTTTT
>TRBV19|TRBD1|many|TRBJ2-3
CASKRQGTTDTQYF
TGTGCCAGTAAGAGACAGGGCACCACAGATACGCAGTATTTT
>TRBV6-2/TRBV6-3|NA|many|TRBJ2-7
CASVPGPISYEQYF
TGTGCCAGTGTCCCCGGGCCGATCTCCTACGAGCAGTACTTC
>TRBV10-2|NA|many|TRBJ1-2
CASPSGGNNYGYTF
TGCGCCAGCCCCTCCGGGGGGAATAACTATGGCTACACCTTC
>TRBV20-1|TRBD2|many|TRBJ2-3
CSAPGLAADTQYF
TGCAGTGCCCCGGGACTAGCAGCAGATACGCAGTATTTT
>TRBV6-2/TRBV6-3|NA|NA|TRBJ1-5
CASGYGAAQPQHF
TGTGCCAGCGGTTACGGTGCGGCTCAGCCCCAGCATTTT
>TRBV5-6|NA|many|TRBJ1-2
CASSSPGLGYTF
TGTGCCAGCAGCTCCCCCGGGTTGGGCTACACCTTC
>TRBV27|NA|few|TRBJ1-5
CASSLSPPGNNQPQHF
TGTGCCAGCAGTTTATCCCCCCCCGGGAACAATCAGCCCCAGCATTTT
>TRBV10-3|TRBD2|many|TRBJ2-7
CAYSGAGVSEQYF
TGTGCCTACAGTGGGGCGGGAGTTTCCGAGCAGTACTTC
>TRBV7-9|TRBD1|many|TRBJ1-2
CASSSWDRETYGYTF
TGTGCCAGCAGCTCCTGGGACAGGGAAACCTATGGCTACACCTTC
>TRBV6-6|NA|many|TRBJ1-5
CASRADPGQTSNQPQHF
TGTGCCAGCAGGGCGGACCCGGGACAAACTAGCAATCAGCCCCAGCATTTT
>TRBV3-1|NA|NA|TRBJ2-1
CASSHTGGQEQFF
TGTGCCAGCAGCCACACGGGGGGACAGGAGCAGTTCTTC
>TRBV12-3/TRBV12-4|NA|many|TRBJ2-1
CASSLVSGWQFF
TGTGCCAGCAGTTTAGTCAGCGGGTGGCAGTTCTTC
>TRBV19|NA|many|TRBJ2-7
CASSIDLARRGGYEQYF
TGTGCCAGTAGTATAGATCTAGCACGACGAGGGGGTTACGAGCAGTACTTC
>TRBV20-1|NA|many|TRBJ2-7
CSARVFEGTYEQYF
TGCAGTGCTAGAGTATTCGAGGGCACCTACGAGCAGTACTTC
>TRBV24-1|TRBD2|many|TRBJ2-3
CATSDPSAGSTDTQYF
TGTGCCACCAGTGATCCCTCAGCGGGATCCACAGATACGCAGTATTTT
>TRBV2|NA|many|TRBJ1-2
CASSEGGVLGYTF
TGTGCCAGCAGTGAAGGGGGGGTACTTGGCTACACCTTC
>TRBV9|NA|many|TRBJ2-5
CASSEGVGLRTQYF
TGTGCCAGCAGCGAGGGGGTGGGGCTAAGGACCCAGTACTTC
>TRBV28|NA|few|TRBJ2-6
CASSWTLGANVLTF
TGTGCCAGCAGTTGGACGCTTGGGGCCAACGTCCTGACTTTC
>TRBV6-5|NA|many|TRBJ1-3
CASSIGTPDSGNTIYF
TGTGCCAGCAGTATTGGGACACCGGACTCTGGAAACACCATATATTTT
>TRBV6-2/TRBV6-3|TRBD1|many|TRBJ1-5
CASSRTTGGQPQHF
TGTGCCAGCAGTCGTACGACAGGGGGTCAGCCCCAGCATTTT